The present entry profiles one T cell receptor beta chain with its context. This sample stems from a study of blood T cell repertoires in COVID-19. Sequencing used immunoSEQ multiplex PCR; TCRdb keeps in-frame clones, though not all of them. The sample contains 250,000 to 300,000 clones, 70% to 90% of which appear only once. Germline values: CDR1 LNHNV, CDR2 YYDKDF (reference sequence). The CDR3 totals 11 residues. V was shortened by 1 base and J by 7 bases, with 5 bases between the two germline ends. The genes are TRBV15 and TRBJ2-7; no reliable D call. The receptor was derived from a woman in her seventies with COVID-19, enrolled during active disease. Sequenced input: peripheral blood. Written as DNA, the CDR3 is TGTGCCACCAGCAGAGGCCGGGAGCAGTACTTC. It is translated as CATSRGREQYF.